This T cell receptor beta chain appears in the sequencing data of a study of blood T cells in healthy people across ages (dated by TCRdb to the mid-2010s). In the study overall: In model experiments, template switching captured about one uniquely barcoded TCR beta cDNA molecule for every two T cells. To track age-related changes in TCR beta repertoire diversity, the study relied on deep sequencing normalized with unique cDNA molecular identifiers. Four age groups were formed from the donors: young (average approximately 15 years), middle-aged (approximately 40), aged (roughly 59) and long-lived (around 80). To avoid experimental bias, donors of different ages were distributed randomly across sequencing lanes. Two additional independent replicas of 1 million unique cDNA reads from the same blood draw were analyzed for two donors (one aged 18 to 30 and one aged 80 or older).

A word on this clonotype: It lacks a known antigen. Base qualities were left out, and no much larger clone turns up one base away.

Receptor libraries were prepared by 5' RACE. Instrument used: Illumina HiSeq 2500. The second PCR ran for roughly 7 to 12 cycles and used a J-beta primer mix along with a sample-barcoded 5' primer. A template-switch 5' adaptor carrying 12 random nucleotides introduced a unique molecular identifier onto each TCR beta cDNA molecule. At least 2.5 million CDR3-containing paired-end reads were obtained from each sample. All of the RNA was converted into first-strand cDNA using the Mint cDNA synthesis kit, with a TRBC-specific oligonucleotide serving as the primer. All cDNA was treated with uracil-DNA glycosylase and then went through a first 18-cycle PCR with the universal primers M1SS and BC2_uni_R. The authors' analysis ran thus. Each sample was normalized by randomly selecting 1 million high-quality reads, each carrying a distinct molecular identifier. Reads with shared molecular identifiers were discarded instead of being binned into consensus sequences. MiTCR, set to a Q25 quality threshold and the strictest error-elimination algorithm, was used for CDR3 identification, clonotype clustering and error correction. A nonparametric unseen species model with Euler transformation was used to estimate lower-bound total TCR beta diversity. TCRdb reprocessed the public reads (quality trimming at Q25 with fastp, clone calling with MiXCR) and kept in-frame beta chains. Rows matching on CDR3 protein sequence are summarized as one entry with the most common DNA and genes. What appears here as the V and J calls and clone size reflects TCRdb's work, not the paper's. This sample comprises fewer than 2,000,000 distinct CDR3 sequences, 30% to 35% of them detected only once. About 11% of the sample lies in the top ten.

The germline V and J ends show losses of 8 bases and 6 bases respectively, and no gene match explains 6 bases of the junction. In the germline V gene (reference sequence), CDR1 corresponds to DFQATT and CDR2 to SNEGSKA. Taken from cysteine to phenylalanine, the CDR3 has 11 residues. This entry keeps only the CDR3 DNA: 33 bases, framed from base 1. What the research found in general, with its limitations: Observed TCR beta diversity per million T cells fell roughly linearly with age, and a significant reduction was already apparent by age around 36. Because profiling used bulk unsorted PBMCs, naive and antigen-experienced compartments could not be compared conclusively. The CMV infection status of donors was not known, potentially confounding age-related changes in expanded clonotypes. Compared with the aged group, the long-lived group had more naive CD4+ T cells, fewer expanded clones and increased TCR diversity, suggesting age selection. Estimates of total diversity based on one million sequenced T cells were regarded as lower bounds and as underestimates. Observed TCR beta diversity correlated strongly with the percentage of naive T cells measured by flow cytometry.

The donors were roughly 39 Caucasian individuals from Russia, aged about 6 to 95 years, who were systemically healthy. Each donor gave 8 to 10 milliliters of peripheral blood, collected into EDTA-treated Vacutainer tubes. PBMCs were isolated by Ficoll-Paque density-gradient centrifugation, with at least 6 million obtained per sample. Trizol reagent was used to extract total RNA from PBMCs, with at least 5 micrograms per sample. The percentages of naive CD45RAhigh/CD27high T cells were determined by flow cytometry on a PBMC aliquot from every donor. The chain employs TRBV20-1 and TRBJ1-1, with TRBD1 matching 7 junction bases. The TCR was taken from a woman in her 30s in good health. The sequencing input was blood. At the DNA level, the sequence is TGCAGTCAGGGGGGGGAGGCTGAAGCTTTCTTT. Its coded protein is CSQGGEAEAFF.